This entry is about one TCR beta chain. This sample stems from a study of T cell responses to AZD1222 COVID-19 vaccine. Germline V gene data show CDR1 as SGHVS and CDR2 as FQNEAQ. CDR3 length equals 15 residues. Trimming left V 8 bases short and J 4 bases short, with 20 bases between. Clones were sequenced by immunoSEQ multiplex PCR, and TCRdb holds only the in-frame ones, with some missing. The data contain under 200,000 clones, about 92% of them seen just once; the ten biggest clones take up 3.9%. This TCR was recovered from an adult in good health. The chain couples TRBV7-8 to TRBJ1-1, with TRBD1 as a possible D gene (5 bases). Sequenced here: peripheral blood, sampled on day 0 of AZD1222 vaccination. In nucleotides, the CDR3 is TGTGCCAGCTTCCGAGGGCAGGGCGGTGTCACTGAAGCTTTCTTT. Its protein is CASFRGQGGVTEAFF.